What follows are 5 T cell receptor beta chains derived from one specimen sequenced in a study of beta chain features in type 1 diabetes. The authors reverse transcribed all of the isolated RNA, so sequencing captured expressed TCRB transcripts. The table came from immunoSEQ multiplex PCR; TCRdb's copy has only in-frame clones and leaves some out. The sample has some 150,000 clones, less than 10% seen once. Sequenced sample: central memory CD4+ T cells from blood. These receptors all come from a woman aged 40 to 49 in good health.

In this sample, this clone turned up a few times. The CDR3: CASSQVTGTDTQYF. CDR3 DNA sequence: TGCGCCAGCAGCCAAGTGACAGGTACAGATACGCAGTATTTT. The gene calls are TRBV4-1 and TRBJ2-3; D possibly corresponds to TRBD1 (6 bases). Germline CDR1 MGHRA, CDR2 YSYEKL. V was trimmed by 1 base and J by 3 bases, leaving 8 bases between them. The CDR3 extends over 14 amino acids.

The chain has TRBV7-9 and TRBJ1-3; D is possibly TRBD1 (5 bases). This CDR3 has 15 amino acids. The V gene's germline CDR1 is SEHNR and CDR2 FQNEAQ (reference sequence). V lost 3 bases and J lost 0, with 9 bases in between. The CDR3 sequence is CASSFGGLSGNTIYF. The CDR3 nucleotides are TGTGCCAGCAGCTTCGGGGGTCTCTCTGGAAACACCATATATTTT.

V and J are TRBV29-1 and TRBJ2-2; TRBD2 is a possible D gene (5 bases). Deletions cut 8 bases from V and 1 base from J, with 20 bases between. The CDR3 spans 16 residues. Germline-derived CDR1 and CDR2 are SQVTM and ANQGSEA. DNA for the CDR3: TGCAGCACCCCCCCCGGAGGTCTCAGGAACACCGGGGAGCTGTTTTTT. Amino acids: CSTPPGGLRNTGELFF.

A remark on this clone: Other nucleotide sequences from this sample produce the same CDR3. The rearrangement uses TRBV7-2 and TRBJ1-2; 12 bases line up with TRBD1. The germline gives CDR1 SGHTA, CDR2 FQGNSA. The junction had 4 bases not matched to a gene; V was cut back by 6 bases and J by 8 bases. The CDR3 has 13 residues. CDR3 region: CASRRDRGLGYTF. The CDR3 DNA sequence: TGTGCCAGCAGGAGGGACAGGGGGCTGGGCTACACCTTC. The full variable domain, rest sourced from reference TRBV7-2 and TRBJ1-2, is GAGVSQSPSNKVTEKGKDVELRCDPISGHTALYWYRQSLGQGLEFLIYFQGNSAPDKSGLPSDRFSAERTGGSVSTLTIQRTQQEDSAVYLCASRRDRGLGYTFGSGTRLTVV.

This clone has just a few counts. The V gene is TRBV11-2, the J gene TRBJ2-2; the match to TRBD2 covers 8 bases. The junction had 6 bases not matched to a gene; V was cut back by 3 bases and J by 3 bases. This CDR3 has 16 amino acids. The germline V gene encodes CDR1 SGHAT and CDR2 FQNNGV. The CDR3 DNA reads TGTGCCAGCAGCTTCCTCGGTAGCGGGGACACCGGGGAGCTGTTTTTT. It specifies CASSFLGSGDTGELFF.